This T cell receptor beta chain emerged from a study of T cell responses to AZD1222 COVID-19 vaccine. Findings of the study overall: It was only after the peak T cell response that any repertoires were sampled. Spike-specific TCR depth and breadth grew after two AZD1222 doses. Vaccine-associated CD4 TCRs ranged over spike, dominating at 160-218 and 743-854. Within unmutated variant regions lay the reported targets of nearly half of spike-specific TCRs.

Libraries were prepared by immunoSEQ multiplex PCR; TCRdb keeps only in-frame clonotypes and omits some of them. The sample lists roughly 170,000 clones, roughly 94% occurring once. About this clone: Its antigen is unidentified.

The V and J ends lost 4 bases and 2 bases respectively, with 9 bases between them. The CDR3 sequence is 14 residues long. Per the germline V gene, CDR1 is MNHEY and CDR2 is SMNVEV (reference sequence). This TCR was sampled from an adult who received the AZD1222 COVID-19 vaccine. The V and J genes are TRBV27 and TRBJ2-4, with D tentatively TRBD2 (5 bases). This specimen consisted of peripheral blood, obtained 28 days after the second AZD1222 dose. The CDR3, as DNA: TGTGCCAGCAGTTCGCCCGGGACCAAAAACATTCAGTACTTC. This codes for CASSSPGTKNIQYF.